This T cell receptor beta chain was profiled in a study of post-analysis software for immune sequencing data. Whole-study findings and limits: In patients, four to six TRBV segments were more frequent than in controls, with TRBV5-6, TRBV5-1 and TRBV20-1 among them.

CDR1 and CDR2 from the germline V gene are MDHEN and SYDVKM. CDR3 length: 13 amino acids. With 2 bases removed from V and 7 bases from J, the gap between germline ends came to 11 bases. With regard to this clonotype: Antigen specificity is unknown.

Presence of unique molecular identifiers characterized the TCR beta cDNA libraries. TCRdb redid the calling of the PCR reads with MiXCR, one entry per CDR3 protein. The data contain a few hundred thousand distinct CDR3 sequences, more than 30% of them singletons. J is TRBJ2-5 and V is TRBV28; D is undetermined. Sequences were obtained from blood. The sequence came from a girl aged 2-9 years with multiple sclerosis. This CDR3 reads CASSLQDLRTQYF. In nucleotides, the CDR3 is TGTGCCAGCAGTTTACAGGATCTACGGACCCAGTACTTC.